What follows are 3 T cell receptor beta chains derived from one specimen sequenced in a study of T-cell reconstitution after alpha-beta-depleted transplantation in children. This sample's TCRbeta library carried unique molecular identifier barcodes. MiXCR was run by TCRdb on the PCR reads, yielding one entry per CDR3 protein. The sample lists 260,000 or so distinct CDR3 sequences, approximately 12% occurring once. This specimen consisted of PBMCs from the stem cell graft donor, obtained from the stem cell graft. These receptors all come from a human donor who donated a stem cell graft to a child with acute lymphoblastic leukemia.

In this sample, this clonotype turned up many times. The chain joins TRBV12-3 or TRBV12-4 to TRBJ1-3; D is unresolved. CDR3 length: 12 residues. The ends were cut back, 7 bases at V and 3 bases at J, with 7 bases in the middle. CDR3 coding DNA: TGTGCCAGCACCCCAGTTGGAAACACCATATATTTT. Encoded protein: CASTPVGNTIYF.

The sample holds many counts of this clonotype. CDR3: CASRGIQGWNTEAFF. The CDR3 region has the DNA TGTGCCAGCAGGGGTATACAGGGATGGAACACTGAAGCTTTCTTT. The J gene is TRBJ1-1, the V gene TRBV28, with D perhaps matching TRBD1 (6 bases). Trimming took 6 bases from V and 1 from J, leaving 15 bases between them. CDR3 length: 15 residues. The germline gives CDR1 MDHEN, CDR2 SYDVKM. The variable domain in full, completed from reference TRBV28 and TRBJ1-1, reads DVKVTQSSRYLVKRTGEKVFLECVQDMDHENMFWYRQDPGLGLRLIYFSYDVKMKEKGDIPEGYSVSREKKERFSLILESASTNQTSMYLCASRGIQGWNTEAFFGQGTRLTVV.

This clonotype showed up many times. V usage is TRBV12-3 or TRBV12-4 and J usage is TRBJ1-1; TRBD1 is a possible D gene (6 bases). Between the trimmed V and J ends, which lost 5 bases and 4 bases, there was a span of 14 bases. The CDR3 is 14 amino acids. The CDR3 region is CASSPQGGGTEAFF. DNA for the CDR3: TGTGCCAGCAGTCCCCAGGGAGGGGGCACTGAAGCTTTCTTT.